This T cell receptor (beta chain) was found in a study of blood T cell repertoires in COVID-19. Study overall: From T cells, B-cell-depleted T cells, or PBMCs came the material, which was cDNA or gDNA.

Those enrolled in Seattle joined during active infection and were followed longitudinally afterward. The CDR3 runs to 13 residues. V dropped 5 bases and J dropped 7; count of bases not matched to a gene: 2. Germline V lookup: CDR1 MRHNA, CDR2 SNTAGT. As handled by the study authors: Amplification with reference gene primers provided the estimates of nucleated cell counts. TCRdb keeps only in-frame clones here, not all; method: immunoSEQ multiplex PCR. The DNA was the basis for D and trimming; V, J and clone size are from that table. Found here are about 76,000 clones, 70% to 90% of them singletons; the top ten hold approximately 9.9%.

The rearrangement links TRBV6-4 to TRBJ1-3; 10 bases agree with TRBD1. This receptor was taken from a man in his 60s with COVID-19, enrolled during active disease. The sequenced sample consisted of peripheral blood. The CDR3 DNA sequence: TGTGCCAGCAGTTCGGACAGGGGGAACACCATATATTTT. Protein product: CASSSDRGNTIYF.